This TCR beta chain was identified during a study of blood T cell repertoires in COVID-19. Overall study: Material from acute and convalescent COVID-19 was sourced from the United States, Italy and Spain. T cells, B-cell-depleted T cells, or PBMCs provided the cDNA or gDNA that served as material.

Per the original methods: Reference gene primers were amplified, and this amplification served to estimate nucleated cell counts. Profiled with immunoSEQ multiplex PCR; TCRdb holds only in-frame clones, not every one. The DNA gave D and trimming, while V, J and clone size come from that table. Of around 130,000 clones listed, 90% were seen once; the top ten hold approximately 3.5%. The receptor was isolated from a man aged 50-59 years with active COVID-19. The specimen sequenced was peripheral blood.

The CDR3 sequence: CASRMRAPGGETQYF. CDR3 DNA: TGTGCCAGCAGAATGAGGGCGCCAGGGGGGGAGACCCAGTACTTC. V usage is TRBV2 and J usage is TRBJ2-5, with a tentative D call TRBD1 (7 bases). The V gene's germline CDR1 is SNHLY and CDR2 FYNNEI. This CDR3 has 15 amino acids. V lost 6 bases and J lost 5, with 19 bases in between.